This entry features one T cell receptor beta chain sequence. Its antigen is not identified. The sample belongs to a study of cytomegalovirus exposure and HLA in healthy donors. For the study at large: A subsequent analysis stated that the 120 or so validation repertoires were run on the same platform as the approximately 610 first-cohort repertoires. Overall study findings and caveats: The investigators catalogued 150 to 200 TCR beta chains as cytomegalovirus-associated. Most TCRs appeared rarely, but some public TCRs recurred in many donors.

V shed 3 bases and J shed 4 bases, with 9 bases lying between them. Germline lookup yields CDR1 MNHEY and CDR2 SMNVEV (reference sequence). This CDR3 has 14 residues. Repertoires were generated with immunoSEQ multiplex PCR, while TCRdb's copy carries only in-frame clones and drops some. The table has about 73,000 clones, around nine tenths seen once. Sequencing was performed on PBMCs. The chain combines TRBV27 with TRBJ1-4; unclear D gene. The sequence came from a woman in her late teens or twenties in good health and CMV-seropositive. The CDR3 DNA reads TGTGCCAGCAGTTTTACAGTCTATAATGAAAAACTGTTTTTT. It encodes CASSFTVYNEKLFF.